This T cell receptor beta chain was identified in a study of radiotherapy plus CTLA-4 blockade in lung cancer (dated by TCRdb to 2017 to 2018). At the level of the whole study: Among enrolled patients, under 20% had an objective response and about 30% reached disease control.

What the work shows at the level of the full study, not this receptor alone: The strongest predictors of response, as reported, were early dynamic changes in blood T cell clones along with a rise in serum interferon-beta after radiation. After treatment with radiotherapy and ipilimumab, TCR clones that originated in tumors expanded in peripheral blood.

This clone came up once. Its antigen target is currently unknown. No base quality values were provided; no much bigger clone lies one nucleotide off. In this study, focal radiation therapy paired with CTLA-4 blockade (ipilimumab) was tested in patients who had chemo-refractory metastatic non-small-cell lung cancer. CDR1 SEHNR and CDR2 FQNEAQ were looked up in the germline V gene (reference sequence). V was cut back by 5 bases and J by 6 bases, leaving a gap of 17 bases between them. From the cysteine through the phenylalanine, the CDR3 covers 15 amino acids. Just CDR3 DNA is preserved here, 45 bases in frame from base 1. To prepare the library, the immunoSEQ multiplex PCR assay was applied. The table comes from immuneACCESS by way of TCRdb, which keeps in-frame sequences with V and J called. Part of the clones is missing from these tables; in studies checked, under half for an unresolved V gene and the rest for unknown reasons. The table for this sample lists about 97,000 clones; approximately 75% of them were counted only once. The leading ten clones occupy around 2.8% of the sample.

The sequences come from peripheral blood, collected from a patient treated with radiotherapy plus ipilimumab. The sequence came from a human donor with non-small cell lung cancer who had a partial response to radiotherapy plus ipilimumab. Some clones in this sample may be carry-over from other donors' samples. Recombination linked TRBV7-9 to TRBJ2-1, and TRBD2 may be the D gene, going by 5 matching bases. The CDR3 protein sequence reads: CASSPRGSVANEQFF. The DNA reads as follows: TGTGCCAGCAGCCCCCGGGGTTCGGTTGCCAATGAGCAGTTCTTC. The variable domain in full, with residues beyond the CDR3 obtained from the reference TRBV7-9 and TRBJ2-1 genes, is DTGVSQNPRHKITKRGQNVTFRCDPISEHNRLYWYRQTLGQGPEFLTYFQNEAQLEKSRLLSDRFSAERPKGSFSTLEIQRTEQGDSAMYLCASSPRGSVANEQFFGPGTRLTVL.